This record covers a single TCR beta chain. The antigen remains unidentified. CDR1 is MNHEY and CDR2 is SMNVEV in the germline V gene (reference sequence). This CDR3 has 18 amino acids. After removal of 3 bases from V and 0 bases from J, the junction contained 10 bases not matched to a gene. These data originate in a study of human T cells and chemical hapten exposure. Time point meaning: pre-sensitization, week 0. Noted treatment: therapeutic diphenylcyclopropenone sensitization with weekly scalp DPC. Study observations and caveats: Expanded TCRs clustered into significantly more large CDR3 similarity groups than controls, the analysis revealed. The number of TCRs above 1 in 1000 frequency did not change after DPC sensitization. The study found that PT1 expanded TCR counts correlated positively with patch test score.

MiXCR was run by TCRdb on the RACE reads, yielding one entry per CDR3 protein. The sample comprises some 200,000 distinct CDR3 sequences, around 30% of which are singletons, and under 3% rests with the top ten. This sample comprised whole blood, obtained in connection with sensitization to the hapten diphenylcyclopropenone (DPC). V usage is TRBV27 and J usage is TRBJ2-1, with TRBD2 identical over 8 bases. The source is a woman aged 25 to 39 with alopecia areata. Some clones in this sample may be carry-over from other donors' samples. The CDR3 loop reads CASSFASGYSSSYNEQFF. CDR3 DNA: TGTGCCAGCAGTTTCGCTAGCGGGTATTCGAGCTCCTACAATGAGCAGTTCTTC.